These T cell receptor beta chains were read from a single sample in a study of T cells in Graves' hyperthyroidism and ophthalmopathy. Using its own MiXCR run on the multiplex PCR reads, TCRdb lists one record per CDR3 protein. The table has about half a million distinct CDR3 sequences, about 24% seen once. Specimen: blood. These receptors were taken from a woman aged 25 to 39 with Graves' ophthalmopathy. Each CDR3 is given with its conserved first and last residue. Fields, in order: J gene, D gene, V gene, clone size, CDR3 protein, CDR3 DNA. A D gene is named only where the DNA matches it firmly. Some rows mark clone size as missing; the rest say once, few, many or name a class of expanded clone.

TRBJ2-5	TRBD1	TRBV2	many	CASRETGSETQYF	TGTGCCAGCAGGGAGACAGGGTCAGAGACCCAGTACTTC
TRBJ1-1	TRBD1	TRBV29-1	many	CSVDQGDTEAFF	TGCAGCGTTGACCAGGGGGACACTGAAGCTTTCTTT
TRBJ2-5	NA	TRBV6-5	many	CASSYPRRVQTQYF	TGTGCCAGCAGTTACCCGCGTCGGGTACAGACCCAGTACTTC
TRBJ1-2	NA	TRBV5-1	many	CASSLYLGSSYTF	TGCGCCAGCAGCTTGTACCTGGGATCGAGCTACACCTTC
TRBJ1-5	NA	TRBV12-3/TRBV12-4	many	CASSFYRDQPQHF	TGTGCCAGCAGTTTCTATAGGGATCAGCCCCAGCATTTT
TRBJ1-2	NA	TRBV5-8	many	CASTLGRAGGGYTF	TGTGCCAGCACTCTTGGCAGGGCAGGAGGAGGCTACACCTTC
TRBJ1-1	NA	TRBV6-1	few	CASSENPEGHTEAFF	TGTGCCAGCAGTGAGAATCCCGAAGGGCACACTGAAGCTTTCTTT
TRBJ1-2	NA	TRBV20-1	NA	CSARDLGTPYGYTF	TGCAGTGCTAGAGATCTGGGGACGCCTTATGGCTACACCTTC
TRBJ1-3	NA	TRBV19	few	CATSVSGNTIYF	TGTGCCACCAGCGTCTCTGGAAACACCATATATTTT
TRBJ2-7	TRBD2	TRBV12-3/TRBV12-4	many	CASSLKSGWTSSYEQYF	TGTGCCAGCAGTTTAAAAAGTGGGTGGACTAGCTCCTACGAGCAGTACTTC
TRBJ1-2	NA	TRBV2	many	CASIPGVGLYGYTF	TGTGCCAGCATCCCCGGGGTCGGTTTATATGGCTACACCTTC
TRBJ1-1	NA	TRBV20-1	many	CSQSDNLMNTEAFF	TGCAGTCAATCGGACAACCTCATGAACACTGAAGCTTTCTTT
TRBJ1-1	NA	TRBV20-1	NA	CSAGTSDTEAFF	TGCAGTGCTGGGACCTCGGACACTGAAGCTTTCTTT
TRBJ2-6	NA	TRBV2	NA	CASSDSGHFSGANVLTF	TGTGCCAGCAGTGATTCAGGGCACTTCTCTGGGGCCAACGTCCTGACTTTC
TRBJ2-7	TRBD1	TRBV7-8	many	CASSPKDRPSYEQYF	TGTGCCAGCAGCCCAAAGGACAGGCCTTCCTACGAGCAGTACTTC
TRBJ2-7	TRBD2	TRBV6-4	many	CASSYSSGGAYEQYF	TGTGCCAGCAGTTATTCTAGCGGGGGGGCCTACGAGCAGTACTTC
TRBJ1-5	NA	TRBV25-1	NA	CASSEWSGQPQHF	TGTGCCAGCAGTGAATGGTCGGGTCAGCCCCAGCATTTT
TRBJ1-3	TRBD1	TRBV24-1	many	CATSEQGVGSLGNTIYF	TGTGCCACCAGTGAACAGGGGGTGGGAAGTTTAGGAAACACCATATATTTT
TRBJ2-5	NA	TRBV7-2	many	CASSGRVEGTQYF	TGTGCCAGCAGCGGCAGGGTGGAAGGGACCCAGTACTTC
TRBJ2-5	NA	TRBV19	NA	CASEGGFGQETQYF	TGTGCCAGTGAAGGGGGGTTCGGGCAAGAGACCCAGTACTTC
TRBJ1-1	TRBD1	TRBV30	many	CAWSGQGVSEAFF	TGTGCCTGGAGTGGACAGGGAGTCTCTGAAGCTTTCTTT
TRBJ2-4	NA	TRBV2	few	CASSDSNFRIAKNIQYF	TGTGCCAGCAGTGATTCTAACTTCAGAATAGCCAAAAACATTCAGTACTTC
TRBJ2-7	NA	TRBV10-3	many	CAISISTGTNYEQYF	TGTGCCATCAGCATATCTACCGGGACAAACTACGAGCAGTACTTC
TRBJ1-1	NA	TRBV7-3	NA	CASSLTATFGQIKNTEAFF	TGTGCCAGCAGCTTAACCGCCACCTTCGGACAGATTAAGAACACTGAAGCTTTCTTT
TRBJ2-2	NA	TRBV12-3/TRBV12-4	many	CASSWARGIAGELFF	TGTGCCAGCAGTTGGGCCAGGGGAATCGCCGGGGAGCTGTTTTTT
TRBJ2-5	NA	TRBV10-1	many	CASSEGGAWETQYF	TGCGCCAGCAGTGAGGGGGGGGCCTGGGAGACCCAGTACTTC
TRBJ2-7	NA	TRBV2	NA	CASNLGGEQYF	TGTGCCAGCAACCTCGGAGGCGAGCAGTACTTC
TRBJ2-5	TRBD1	TRBV9	NA	CASPGGEQGVVGDFQETQYF	TGTGCCAGCCCCGGTGGGGAACAGGGGGTTGTTGGGGATTTCCAAGAGACCCAGTACTTC
TRBJ2-1	TRBD1	TRBV10-3	many	CAIRDRGLNNEQFF	TGTGCCATCAGGGACAGGGGGCTAAACAATGAGCAGTTCTTC
TRBJ1-2	NA	TRBV4-3	many	CASSQAPVPSDGYTF	TGCGCCAGCAGCCAAGCTCCGGTCCCTAGCGATGGCTACACCTTC
TRBJ2-7	NA	TRBV6-1	many	CASHSAQGAYEQYF	TGTGCCAGTCACTCGGCCCAGGGTGCCTACGAGCAGTACTTC
TRBJ2-7	NA	TRBV4-1	many	CASSGYRDLTYEQYF	TGCGCCAGCAGCGGATACCGGGACCTCACCTACGAGCAGTACTTC
TRBJ1-5	NA	TRBV20-1	NA	CSASLRAYGNQPQHF	TGCAGTGCCTCCCTGCGGGCTTATGGCAATCAGCCCCAGCATTTT
TRBJ1-5	NA	TRBV12-3/TRBV12-4	NA	CASSLGRGIGNQPQHF	TGTGCCAGCAGTTTAGGTAGGGGGATTGGCAATCAGCCCCAGCATTTT
TRBJ1-3	NA	TRBV5-1	many	CASSLTSQGDTIYF	TGCGCCAGCAGCTTGACAAGCCAAGGGGACACCATATATTTT
TRBJ1-2	NA	TRBV20-1	NA	CSARARRAYGYTF	TGCAGTGCTAGGGCGCGACGGGCTTATGGCTACACCTTC
TRBJ2-7	NA	TRBV3-1	NA	CASSQGLGTLSYEQYF	TGTGCCAGCAGCCAAGGGCTGGGGACACTATCCTACGAGCAGTACTTC
TRBJ2-6	NA	TRBV6-2/TRBV6-3	NA	CASKSVGFSGANVLTF	TGTGCCAGCAAGTCGGTCGGTTTCTCTGGGGCCAACGTCCTGACTTTC
TRBJ2-2	NA	TRBV11-2	many	CASSLVGGADVGELFF	TGTGCCAGCAGCTTAGTTGGCGGGGCAGACGTCGGGGAGCTGTTTTTT
TRBJ2-2	TRBD1	TRBV12-3/TRBV12-4	NA	CASSKEGGTYTGELFF	TGTGCCAGCAGTAAAGAAGGGGGCACCTACACCGGGGAGCTGTTTTTT
TRBJ2-5	NA	TRBV11-2	many	CASTSSGTQYF	TGTGCCAGCACCTCTTCGGGGACCCAGTACTTC
TRBJ2-3	TRBD2	TRBV11-2	once	CASSPGLAYTDTQYF	TGTGCCAGCAGCCCCGGACTAGCTTACACAGATACGCAGTATTTT
TRBJ2-7	TRBD2	TRBV7-9	many	CASSFREGRTYEQYF	TGTGCCAGCAGCTTCAGGGAGGGGCGTACCTACGAGCAGTACTTC
TRBJ1-2	NA	TRBV2	NA	CASSRAVLTANYGYTF	TGTGCCAGCAGCCGCGCAGTCCTCACAGCTAACTATGGCTACACCTTC
TRBJ2-7	NA	TRBV11-2	many	CASSLGSVSYEQYF	TGTGCCAGCAGCTTAGGGTCCGTATCCTACGAGCAGTACTTC
TRBJ1-5	NA	TRBV15	few	CATSRQGGRYQPQHF	TGTGCCACCAGCAGACAAGGAGGGAGGTATCAGCCCCAGCATTTT
TRBJ1-3	NA	TRBV5-1	many	CASSLGPGDGNTIYF	TGCGCCAGCAGCTTGGGGCCAGGGGACGGAAACACCATATATTTT
TRBJ2-7	NA	TRBV28	many	CASSRTGGWAYEQYF	TGTGCCAGCAGTAGAACAGGAGGGTGGGCCTACGAGCAGTACTTC
TRBJ1-2	NA	TRBV20-1	many	CSARSPGRLYGYTF	TGCAGTGCTAGAAGCCCAGGCAGACTCTATGGCTACACCTTC